The rows below give T cell receptor beta chains drawn from one sample of a study of beta chain features in type 1 diabetes. Produced via immunoSEQ multiplex PCR; TCRdb's table is partial and in-frame only. Here the sample spans about 700,000 clones, roughly 13% being singletons. The sample taken for sequencing was naive CD4+ T cells from blood. These receptors were taken from a man younger than 35 with type 1 diabetes. CDR3s include the opening cysteine and the closing phenylalanine or tryptophan. Fields, in order: CDR3 length, clone size, D gene, J gene, V gene, CDR3 DNA, CDR3 protein. The D gene is left open where the match is weak. Rows may omit the clone size; those that give it use once, few, many or a size class.

CDR3 length: 15; clone size: NA; D gene: TRBD2; J gene: TRBJ2-1; V gene: TRBV7-3; CDR3 DNA: TGTGCCAGCAGCTTATGGTCTAGCGGGGGCACGGAGCAGTTCTTC; CDR3 protein: CASSLWSSGGTEQFF
CDR3 length: 15; clone size: NA; D gene: NA; J gene: TRBJ1-6; V gene: TRBV7-8; CDR3 DNA: TGTGCCAGCAGCTTTTACGGGAACGATAATTCACCCCTCCACTTT; CDR3 protein: CASSFYGNDNSPLHF
CDR3 length: 16; clone size: few; D gene: TRBD2; J gene: TRBJ2-7; V gene: TRBV13; CDR3 DNA: TGTGCCAGCAGCTTACCTCCAAGCGGGGGCTATTACGAGCAGTACTTC; CDR3 protein: CASSLPPSGGYYEQYF
CDR3 length: 14; clone size: few; D gene: NA; J gene: TRBJ1-5; V gene: TRBV29-1; CDR3 DNA: TGCAGCGTTGGAACAGGGCTCTTCAATCAGCCCCAGCATTTT; CDR3 protein: CSVGTGLFNQPQHF
CDR3 length: 17; clone size: NA; D gene: TRBD2; J gene: TRBJ2-3; V gene: TRBV7-9; CDR3 DNA: TGTGCCAGCAGCACCCGGACTAGCGGAGTGAGCACAGATACGCAGTATTTT; CDR3 protein: CASSTRTSGVSTDTQYF
CDR3 length: 14; clone size: few; D gene: TRBD2; J gene: TRBJ2-3; V gene: TRBV6-4; CDR3 DNA: TGTGCCAGCAGCCCTCGAGCGGGGTCAGATACGCAGTATTTT; CDR3 protein: CASSPRAGSDTQYF
CDR3 length: 14; clone size: NA; D gene: TRBD1; J gene: TRBJ1-1; V gene: TRBV7-2; CDR3 DNA: TGTGCCAGCAGCTTAGAGGACAGGGGGACTGAAGCTTTCTTT; CDR3 protein: CASSLEDRGTEAFF
CDR3 length: 14; clone size: NA; D gene: TRBD1; J gene: TRBJ2-5; V gene: TRBV7-2; CDR3 DNA: TGTGCCAGCAGGACCAGACAGGGGCAAGAGACCCAGTACTTC; CDR3 protein: CASRTRQGQETQYF
CDR3 length: 16; clone size: few; D gene: TRBD2; J gene: TRBJ2-5; V gene: TRBV11-3; CDR3 DNA: TGTGCCAGCAGCTTAATATACGGGACTAGCGAAGAGACCCAGTACTTC; CDR3 protein: CASSLIYGTSEETQYF
CDR3 length: 12; clone size: NA; D gene: NA; J gene: TRBJ1-1; V gene: TRBV29-1; CDR3 DNA: TGCAGCGTTGTGCCCGGGGGCACTGAAGCTTTCTTT; CDR3 protein: CSVVPGGTEAFF
CDR3 length: 19; clone size: few; D gene: NA; J gene: TRBJ1-6; V gene: TRBV4-2; CDR3 DNA: TGTGCCAGCAGCCAAGAGTCTCGACCCCGGAGCTCCTATAATTCACCCCTCCACTTT; CDR3 protein: CASSQESRPRSSYNSPLHF
CDR3 length: 14; clone size: few; D gene: TRBD2; J gene: TRBJ2-1; V gene: TRBV9; CDR3 DNA: TGTGCCAGCAGCGTAGCAACTAGCGTCAATGAGCAGTTCTTC; CDR3 protein: CASSVATSVNEQFF
CDR3 length: 15; clone size: few; D gene: NA; J gene: TRBJ1-5; V gene: TRBV7-9; CDR3 DNA: TGTGCCAGCAGCTTAGGCCACGGGGGCAATCAGCCCCAGCATTTT; CDR3 protein: CASSLGHGGNQPQHF
CDR3 length: 13; clone size: few; D gene: NA; J gene: TRBJ2-7; V gene: TRBV11-2; CDR3 DNA: TGTGCCAGCAGCCTAAAAACACAGGCCGAGCAGTACTTC; CDR3 protein: CASSLKTQAEQYF
CDR3 length: 10; clone size: NA; D gene: NA; J gene: TRBJ2-5; V gene: TRBV20-1; CDR3 DNA: TGCAGTGTTGACCAGGAGACCCAGTACTTC; CDR3 protein: CSVDQETQYF
CDR3 length: 12; clone size: NA; D gene: NA; J gene: TRBJ1-5; V gene: TRBV14; CDR3 DNA: TGTGCCAGCAGCCAAGGAGGTCAGCCCCAGCATTTT; CDR3 protein: CASSQGGQPQHF
CDR3 length: 14; clone size: NA; D gene: NA; J gene: TRBJ2-3; V gene: TRBV2; CDR3 DNA: TGTGCCAGCAGTCCCTCTGAGGGCACAGATACGCAGTATTTT; CDR3 protein: CASSPSEGTDTQYF
CDR3 length: 13; clone size: NA; D gene: NA; J gene: TRBJ1-6; V gene: TRBV5-8; CDR3 DNA: TGTGCCAGCAGCTTTCTCGAAAATTCACCCCTCCACTTT; CDR3 protein: CASSFLENSPLHF
CDR3 length: 16; clone size: few; D gene: TRBD2; J gene: TRBJ2-3; V gene: TRBV27; CDR3 DNA: TGTGCCAGCAGTTTATGGTCTTACGGGGGGGCAGATACGCAGTATTTT; CDR3 protein: CASSLWSYGGADTQYF
CDR3 length: 15; clone size: NA; D gene: NA; J gene: TRBJ1-6; V gene: TRBV15; CDR3 DNA: TGTGCCACCAGCAGAGATACAGGCGTGAATTCACCCCTCCACTTT; CDR3 protein: CATSRDTGVNSPLHF
CDR3 length: 16; clone size: NA; D gene: NA; J gene: TRBJ2-7; V gene: TRBV18; CDR3 DNA: TGTGCCAGCTCACCACCCGTTAGCCTAGTCTCCTACGAGCAGTACTTC; CDR3 protein: CASSPPVSLVSYEQYF
CDR3 length: 16; clone size: few; D gene: TRBD2; J gene: TRBJ2-3; V gene: TRBV30; CDR3 DNA: TGTGCCTGGACCAGGCTAGCGGGGGGAAACACAGATACGCAGTATTTT; CDR3 protein: CAWTRLAGGNTDTQYF
CDR3 length: 15; clone size: few; D gene: NA; J gene: TRBJ2-2; V gene: TRBV7-9; CDR3 DNA: TGTGCCAGCAGCTTACAGGGAGTTGAGACCGGGGAGCTGTTTTTT; CDR3 protein: CASSLQGVETGELFF
CDR3 length: 16; clone size: NA; D gene: TRBD2; J gene: TRBJ2-3; V gene: TRBV5-1; CDR3 DNA: TGCGCCAGCAGCTTTCTTAGCGGGGGGATCACAGATACGCAGTATTTT; CDR3 protein: CASSFLSGGITDTQYF
CDR3 length: 14; clone size: few; D gene: NA; J gene: TRBJ1-3; V gene: TRBV7-8; CDR3 DNA: TGTGCCAGCAGCATAACACACTTCGGAAACACCATATATTTT; CDR3 protein: CASSITHFGNTIYF
CDR3 length: 16; clone size: few; D gene: NA; J gene: TRBJ1-2; V gene: TRBV15; CDR3 DNA: TGTGCCACCAGCAGAGATACAGTAGAGTCTAACTATGGCTACACCTTC; CDR3 protein: CATSRDTVESNYGYTF
CDR3 length: 15; clone size: NA; D gene: TRBD1; J gene: TRBJ2-5; V gene: TRBV6-1; CDR3 DNA: TGTGCCAGCTCAACCGGGACAGGGATCGAGGAGACCCAGTACTTC; CDR3 protein: CASSTGTGIEETQYF
CDR3 length: 15; clone size: few; D gene: TRBD1; J gene: TRBJ2-1; V gene: TRBV2; CDR3 DNA: TGTGCCAGCAGTGAAGGGCAGGGGGACTACAATGAGCAGTTCTTC; CDR3 protein: CASSEGQGDYNEQFF
CDR3 length: 14; clone size: few; D gene: TRBD1; J gene: TRBJ2-7; V gene: TRBV28; CDR3 DNA: TGTGCCAGCAGCCTACAGGGGCCTCCCTACGAGCAGTACTTC; CDR3 protein: CASSLQGPPYEQYF
CDR3 length: 15; clone size: few; D gene: TRBD1; J gene: TRBJ1-2; V gene: TRBV30; CDR3 DNA: TGTGCCTGGAGTGTCCTACTCACAGGGGTCTATGGCTACACCTTC; CDR3 protein: CAWSVLLTGVYGYTF
CDR3 length: 12; clone size: few; D gene: NA; J gene: TRBJ1-1; V gene: TRBV29-1; CDR3 DNA: TGCAGCGTTGAAAGGCAGCACACTGAAGCTTTCTTT; CDR3 protein: CSVERQHTEAFF
CDR3 length: 16; clone size: few; D gene: TRBD1; J gene: TRBJ1-1; V gene: TRBV7-9; CDR3 DNA: TGTGCCAGCAGCTTAGGGTCAGGGGGTTATGGGACTGAAGCTTTCTTT; CDR3 protein: CASSLGSGGYGTEAFF
CDR3 length: 15; clone size: few; D gene: TRBD1; J gene: TRBJ2-7; V gene: TRBV28; CDR3 DNA: TGTGCCAGCAGCCCCGCCGGGACAGGGTCCTACGAGCAGTACTTC; CDR3 protein: CASSPAGTGSYEQYF
CDR3 length: 12; clone size: once; D gene: NA; J gene: TRBJ1-2; V gene: TRBV5-1; CDR3 DNA: TGCGCCAGCAGCTTGGCCGGGTATGGCTACACCTTC; CDR3 protein: CASSLAGYGYTF
CDR3 length: 12; clone size: NA; D gene: NA; J gene: TRBJ1-5; V gene: TRBV29-1; CDR3 DNA: TGCAGCGTTTCGGAGTTCAATCAGCCCCAGCATTTT; CDR3 protein: CSVSEFNQPQHF
CDR3 length: 18; clone size: few; D gene: TRBD2; J gene: TRBJ2-3; V gene: TRBV7-8; CDR3 DNA: TGTGCCAGCAGCTTAGTATCACTAGCGGGGGCCCACACAGATACGCAGTATTTT; CDR3 protein: CASSLVSLAGAHTDTQYF
CDR3 length: 11; clone size: NA; D gene: NA; J gene: TRBJ1-2; V gene: TRBV6-6; CDR3 DNA: TGTGCCAGCATGTCGGGGACACACTACACCTTC; CDR3 protein: CASMSGTHYTF
CDR3 length: 15; clone size: NA; D gene: TRBD1; J gene: TRBJ1-2; V gene: TRBV5-6; CDR3 DNA: TGTGCCAGCAGCCCTGGGACAGGGAGGGACTATGGCTACACCTTC; CDR3 protein: CASSPGTGRDYGYTF
CDR3 length: 12; clone size: few; D gene: NA; J gene: TRBJ2-7; V gene: TRBV6-5; CDR3 DNA: TGTGCCAGCAGGGGATTCACCTACGAGCAGTACTTC; CDR3 protein: CASRGFTYEQYF
CDR3 length: 16; clone size: NA; D gene: TRBD1; J gene: TRBJ2-4; V gene: TRBV18; CDR3 DNA: TGTGCCAGCTCACCTTACCGGGACAGGGGTCCCAACATTCAGTACTTC; CDR3 protein: CASSPYRDRGPNIQYF
CDR3 length: 15; clone size: NA; D gene: NA; J gene: TRBJ1-5; V gene: TRBV18; CDR3 DNA: TGTGCCAGCTCACCACCCGGGACACGGAATCAGCCCCAGCATTTT; CDR3 protein: CASSPPGTRNQPQHF
CDR3 length: 18; clone size: NA; D gene: TRBD1; J gene: TRBJ2-7; V gene: TRBV4-1; CDR3 DNA: TGCGCCAGCAGCCACCTGTACAGCACCGGGACAGGGCCCTACGAGCAGTACTTC; CDR3 protein: CASSHLYSTGTGPYEQYF
CDR3 length: 13; clone size: few; D gene: NA; J gene: TRBJ2-7; V gene: TRBV25-1; CDR3 DNA: TGTGCCAGCAAGGCGCGGGCGGGGTACGAGCAGTACTTC; CDR3 protein: CASKARAGYEQYF
CDR3 length: 11; clone size: NA; D gene: NA; J gene: TRBJ1-1; V gene: TRBV18; CDR3 DNA: TGTGCCAGCTCAACTTCCGGGCAAGCTTTCTTT; CDR3 protein: CASSTSGQAFF
CDR3 length: 12; clone size: once; D gene: NA; J gene: TRBJ2-7; V gene: TRBV18; CDR3 DNA: TGTGCCAGCTCACCAGGTAGCCAGGAGCAGTACTTC; CDR3 protein: CASSPGSQEQYF
CDR3 length: 15; clone size: NA; D gene: TRBD2; J gene: TRBJ2-5; V gene: TRBV11-2; CDR3 DNA: TGTGCCAGCAGCTTAGGCGCTAGCGGGGTTGAGACCCAGTACTTC; CDR3 protein: CASSLGASGVETQYF
CDR3 length: 13; clone size: few; D gene: NA; J gene: TRBJ1-5; V gene: TRBV30; CDR3 DNA: TGTGCCTGGGAGGAGGGTGGCAATCAGCCCCAGCATTTT; CDR3 protein: CAWEEGGNQPQHF
CDR3 length: 12; clone size: NA; D gene: NA; J gene: TRBJ1-1; V gene: TRBV30; CDR3 DNA: TGTGCCTGGACCGGACACGGCACTGAAGCTTTCTTT; CDR3 protein: CAWTGHGTEAFF
CDR3 length: 15; clone size: NA; D gene: NA; J gene: TRBJ2-7; V gene: TRBV7-2; CDR3 DNA: TGTGCCAGCAGCCCGTCATACGAAGGTTCCTACGAGCAGTACTTC; CDR3 protein: CASSPSYEGSYEQYF
CDR3 length: 14; clone size: NA; D gene: NA; J gene: TRBJ2-3; V gene: TRBV6-6; CDR3 DNA: TGTGCCAGCAGTCCCCCCCGCGGCACAGATACGCAGTATTTT; CDR3 protein: CASSPPRGTDTQYF
CDR3 length: 14; clone size: NA; D gene: NA; J gene: TRBJ1-6; V gene: TRBV29-1; CDR3 DNA: TGCAGCGTTCGTTCGGGTTCCGCGAATTCACCCCTCCACTTT; CDR3 protein: CSVRSGSANSPLHF
CDR3 length: 14; clone size: NA; D gene: TRBD1; J gene: TRBJ1-1; V gene: TRBV7-2; CDR3 DNA: TGTGCCAGCAGCTTAGTGGTTGCTGGGACAGGGGCTTTCTTT; CDR3 protein: CASSLVVAGTGAFF